The sequence of this TCR beta chain was determined in a study of T-cell reconstitution after alpha-beta-depleted transplantation in children. The study's findings and limits: Reports say that about two months after transplant, the alpha-beta T cells came out of several hundred graft clones that had expanded. The origin of high day-60 TCRbeta diversity in some patients lay in surviving recipient T cells and thymic progenitors. The main origin of T-cell counts and diversity one year after transplant was newly produced T cells.

The sample holds a few counts of this clonotype. Its antigen is still unknown. Germline V gives CDR1 SGHTA, CDR2 FQGNSA. The CDR3 runs 16 residues. V trimming: 7 bases; J trimming: 3 bases; junction bases outside the gene matches: 8. A library of TCRbeta sequences, prepared with unique molecular identifiers, was generated. Using its own MiXCR run on the PCR reads, TCRdb lists one record per CDR3 protein. The sample records around 600,000 distinct CDR3 sequences, more than 20% being singletons. The sequence derives from a boy under two years old who had a stem cell transplant for acute myeloid leukemia, so the T cells may come from the graft donor. This chain links TRBV7-2 with TRBJ2-3, with 12 bases fitting TRBD2. This specimen was PBMCs, mostly from graft donor cells, taken 360 days after TCRalphabeta/CD19-depleted stem cell transplant. The CDR3 loop reads CASTLYGTSGTDTQYF. DNA for the CDR3: TGTGCCAGCACCCTGTACGGGACTAGCGGGACAGATACGCAGTATTTT.